The 17 T cell receptor beta chains listed next were all sequenced from one sample in a study of a mutant IDH1 vaccine in newly diagnosed glioma. Specified time point: week 23, last vaccination. Topical imiquimod accompanied each vaccine dose, which consisted of 300 ug of mutant IDH1 20-mer peptide. These receptors have no known antigen. Method: immunoSEQ multiplex PCR; TCRdb's copy keeps in-frame clones and lacks some. The repertoire has about 81,000 clones, 75% to 85% of them found once; the top ten carry 2% to 2.5%. The sequencing used PBMCs, collected from a glioma patient whose treatment included an IDH1 peptide vaccine. These receptors all come from a man aged 25 to 40 with glioma. Some clones in this sample may be carry-over from other donors' samples.

As concerns this clone: An end of the junction differs from the germline gene, which may be a read error. The sample carries other DNA sequences with the same CDR3. This sequence joins TRBV30 and TRBJ1-4; D gene ambiguous. This CDR3 is built from 12 residues. Germline V gene lookup returns CDR1 GTSNPN and CDR2 SVGIG (reference sequence). The CDR3 here is CAWMGFNEKLFF. CDR3 coding DNA: TGTGCTTGGATGGGCTTTAATGAAAAACTGTTTTTT.

The V and J genes are TRBV18 and TRBJ1-2, with D unresolved. The V end was cut by 0 bases, the J end by 7 bases, with 12 bases between. CDR3 length: 14 residues. Looked up from germline, CDR1 is KGHSH and CDR2 is LQKENI. CDR3: CASSPPGLGSGYTF. The CDR3 DNA reads as TGTGCCAGCTCACCACCTGGACTGGGAAGTGGCTACACCTTC.

The rearrangement joins TRBV12-5 to TRBJ2-7; D is perhaps TRBD2 (5 bases). Trimming cost V 1 base and J 6 bases, with 10 bases left between them. The CDR3 is 13 residues long. Germline-derived CDR1 and CDR2 are LGHNT and FRNRAP. CDR3 DNA: TGTGCTAGTGGTTTGGGGCCCCGGGGCGAGCAGTACTTC. It specifies CASGLGPRGEQYF.

V and J are TRBV30 and TRBJ1-2; 8 nucleotides line up with TRBD1. This CDR3 is built from 15 residues. With 4 bases clipped from V and 6 bases from J, the junction kept 13 bases outside the gene matches. Germline values: CDR1 GTSNPN, CDR2 SVGIG (reference sequence). In DNA form, the CDR3 reads TGTGCCTGGACCCTCAACAGGGGGTTCTACGATGGCTACACCTTC. Translating gives CAWTLNRGFYDGYTF.

The V call is TRBV28, the J call TRBJ1-2; TRBD1 matches at 9 bases. The CDR3 totals 11 residues. Germline CDR1 MDHEN, CDR2 SYDVKM. The junction had 6 bases not matched to a gene; V was cut back by 11 bases and J by 8 bases. CDR3 protein: CAYRGRWGYTF. The CDR3 nucleotides read TGTGCCTACAGGGGGCGTTGGGGCTACACCTTC.

This clone was recorded once. The chain recombines TRBV9 with TRBJ2-1; 14 positions agree with TRBD2. CDR3 length equals 17 residues. With V trimmed by 2 bases and J by 2 bases, 3 bases remained unmatched. Looked up from germline, CDR1 is SGDLS and CDR2 is YYNGEE. The CDR3 protein is CASSVTSGRAAYNEQFF. The CDR3 coding sequence is TGTGCCAGCAGCGTGACTAGCGGGAGGGCTGCCTACAATGAGCAGTTCTTC. The full variable domain, rest sourced from reference TRBV9 and TRBJ2-1, is DSGVTQTPKHLITATGQRVTLRCSPRSGDLSVYWYQQSLDQGLQFLIQYYNGEERAKGNILERFSAQQFPDLHSELNLSSLELGDSALYFCASSVTSGRAAYNEQFFGPGTRLTVL.

V and J are TRBV7-2 and TRBJ2-7; no reliable D call. V lost 1 base, J lost 2 bases, and 15 bases lay in between. The germline gives CDR1 SGHTA, CDR2 FQGNSA. The CDR3 is 16 amino acids. The CDR3: CASSLVYQLRTYEQYF. The CDR3, as DNA: TGTGCCAGCAGCTTAGTATACCAGCTTCGAACCTACGAGCAGTACTTC. The entire variable domain, with the rest obtained from reference TRBV7-2 and TRBJ2-7, is as follows: GAGVSQSPSNKVTEKGKDVELRCDPISGHTALYWYRQSLGQGLEFLIYFQGNSAPDKSGLPSDRFSAERTGGSVSTLTIQRTQQEDSAVYLCASSLVYQLRTYEQYFGPGTRLTVT.

V and J are TRBV5-1 and TRBJ2-7; the match to TRBD1 covers 7 bases. The CDR3 has 15 amino acids. CDR1 is SGHRS and CDR2 is YFSETQ in the germline V gene. Germline trimming cut 3 bases from V and 6 bases from J; bases unmatched to any gene: 12. The CDR3, as DNA: TGCGCCAGCAGCTCGACAACAGGGGCCCCTGGCGAGCAGTACTTC. This sequence encodes CASSSTTGAPGEQYF.

Only a few counts were recorded for this clone. The V gene is TRBV6-1, the J gene TRBJ1-2, with D unresolved. The CDR3 consists of 12 residues. CDR1 MNHNS and CDR2 SASEGT come from the germline V gene. Trimming pared 4 bases from V and 8 bases from J, leaving 11 bases between. The CDR3 DNA sequence: TGTGCCAGCAGTGCCTCTATTGGAGGCTACACCTTC. It yields the protein CASSASIGGYTF.

In this sample, this clone turned up a few times. The chain uses TRBV29-1 and TRBJ2-7; 8 bases fit TRBD1. After removal of 6 bases from V and 0 bases from J, the junction contained 4 bases not matched to a gene. CDR3 length: 13 amino acids. Germline CDR1 reads SQVTM; CDR2 reads ANQGSEA. The CDR3, as DNA: TGCAGCGTGCGCACAGGGGGCTCCTACGAGCAGTACTTC. Translated, it gives CSVRTGGSYEQYF.

This clone has more than one count but fewer than ten. Other nucleotide sequences from this sample produce the same CDR3. V and J are TRBV27 and TRBJ2-7, with 8 bases matching TRBD1. The germline V gene has CDR1 MNHEY and CDR2 SMNVEV (reference sequence). The junction had 3 bases not matched to a gene; V was cut back by 5 bases and J by 6 bases. This CDR3 region has 12 residues. The CDR3 loop is CASSPQGGEQYF. The CDR3 DNA reads as TGTGCCAGCAGTCCACAGGGGGGCGAGCAGTACTTC.

The V call is TRBV19, the J call TRBJ1-2; 8 nucleotides match TRBD1. Per the germline V gene, CDR1 is LNHDA and CDR2 is SQIVND (reference sequence). This CDR3 has 14 residues. V dropped 3 bases and J dropped 2; count of bases not matched to a gene: 2. The CDR3 sequence is CASSIYRGNYGYTF. CDR3 nucleotides: TGTGCCAGTAGTATTTACAGGGGGAACTATGGCTACACCTTC.

The chain links TRBV7-8 to TRBJ1-4; D is undetermined. V lost 3 bases to trimming and J lost 5 bases, with 13 bases between them. Per the germline V gene, CDR1 is SGHVS and CDR2 is FQNEAQ. The CDR3 loop spans 15 amino acids. In nucleotides, the CDR3 is TGTGCCAGCAGCTTTGACGGCAGAAAGAATGAAAAACTGTTTTTT. This codes for CASSFDGRKNEKLFF. The variable domain in full, completed from reference TRBV7-8 and TRBJ1-4, reads GAGVSQSPRYKVAKRGQDVALRCDPISGHVSLFWYQQALGQGPEFLTYFQNEAQLDKSGLPSDRFFAERPEGSVSTLKIQRTQQEDSAVYLCASSFDGRKNEKLFFGSGTQLSVL.

This clone has a handful of counts. V usage is TRBV9 and J usage is TRBJ2-2; TRBD2 agrees at 11 bases. This CDR3 has 16 amino acids. The J segment lost 7 bases and the V segment lost 3 bases, leaving 8 bases of the junction unmatched. CDR1 SGDLS and CDR2 YYNGEE come from the germline V gene. The CDR3 nucleotides are TGTGCCAGCAGCGCAAACGTAGCGGGAGGGTTCGGGGAGCTGTTTTTT. Protein product: CASSANVAGGFGELFF.

The chain couples TRBV28 to TRBJ2-7, with 10 positions matching TRBD1. The CDR3 length is 14 residues. CDR1 and CDR2 from the germline V gene are MDHEN and SYDVKM. V shed 10 bases and J 6 bases; nucleotides not matched to a gene: 12. In DNA, the CDR3 is TGTGCCATCCTGCGAGGGACAGGGGCCTCCGAGCAGTACTTC. It encodes CAILRGTGASEQYF.

The rearrangement links TRBV7-2 to TRBJ2-4; TRBD1 matches 8 bases. V dropped 6 bases and J dropped 7; count of bases not matched to a gene: 5. Germline CDR1 and CDR2: SGHTA and FQGNSA. CDR3 length: 13 residues. The CDR3 region is CASRSGTGNIQYF. The CDR3 bases are TGTGCCAGCAGATCCGGGACAGGCAACATTCAGTACTTC.

The chain combines TRBV7-2 with TRBJ2-7; no definite D call. V was clipped by 1 base and J by 2 bases, with 12 bases between them. The length of the CDR3 is 15 residues. Germline V CDR1 and CDR2: SGHTA, FQGNSA. The CDR3 bases are TGTGCCAGCAGCTTAGAACCCCATGCACCCTACGAGCAGTACTTC. Translating gives CASSLEPHAPYEQYF.